This TCR beta chain was recovered during a study of CD8 T cells in Susac syndrome. The CDR3 spans 13 residues. V was pared by 5 bases and J by 7 bases, with 15 bases between. Germline assignment: CDR1 GTSNPN and CDR2 SVGIG (reference sequence). Random hexamers were used to reverse transcribe the RNA input (0.5 to 1 ug). The method of amplification for TCR beta CDR3 was immunoSEQ multiplex PCR, covering 54 Vbeta and 13 Jbeta. TCRdb reprocessed the immunoSEQ multiplex PCR reads via MiXCR and lists one record per CDR3 protein. Of 150,000 or so distinct CDR3 sequences detected, roughly 94% appear once; the ten largest clones hold almost 0.095%. TEMRA cells underwent FACS enrichment and CD8+ and CD4+ T cells underwent negative isolation.

The TCR sequence derives from a human donor with multiple sclerosis. The chain recombines TRBV30 with TRBJ2-1; the D gene is possibly TRBD2 (5 bases). Material for sequencing was CD4+ T cells from PBMCs. CDR3 coding DNA: TGTGCCTGGGAGGGAGCTGCTTTAAATGAGCAGTTCTTC. Its protein is CAWEGAALNEQFF.